Below are 12 T cell receptor beta chains sequenced from a single sample in a study of blood T cell repertoires in COVID-19. Assay: immunoSEQ multiplex PCR; the TCRdb copy retains only in-frame clones and omits some. The repertoire holds approximately 150,000 clones, with roughly 90% as singletons. Sequencing was performed on peripheral blood. These receptors all stem from a woman aged 60-75 years with active or convalescent COVID-19.

The chain joins TRBV20-1 to TRBJ1-2, with no clear D. Looked up from germline, CDR1 is DFQATT and CDR2 is SNEGSKA (reference sequence). Trimming removed 2 bases at V and 7 bases at J, with 8 bases between. The CDR3 totals 11 residues. CDR3 sequence: CSARFGFGYTF. CDR3 sequence (DNA): TGCAGTGCTAGATTTGGCTTTGGCTACACCTTC.

The chain is built from TRBV5-6 and TRBJ1-3; no reliable D call. CDR1 SGHDT and CDR2 YYEEEE come from the germline V gene. Trimming took off 4 bases at V and 0 bases at J, with 5 bases between the two ends. This CDR3 has 13 amino acids. This CDR3 reads CASSRDSGNTIYF. CDR3 sequence (DNA): TGTGCCAGCAGCCGGGACTCTGGAAACACCATATATTTT.

This sequence joins TRBV11-2 and TRBJ1-1, with D possibly TRBD1 on 6 matching bases. The CDR3 sequence is 15 residues long. The V gene's germline CDR1 is SGHAT and CDR2 FQNNGV. Trimming shortened V by 5 bases and J by 0 bases, and 13 bases separated the two germline ends. The CDR3 region has the DNA TGTGCCAGCAGCGAATACAGGGAATTGAACACTGAAGCTTTCTTT. This translates into CASSEYRELNTEAFF. Using reference TRBV11-2 and TRBJ1-1 for the parts outside the CDR3, the full variable domain is EAGVAQSPRYKIIEKRQSVAFWCNPISGHATLYWYQQILGQGPKLLIQFQNNGVVDDSQLPKDRFSAERLKGVDSTLKIQPAKLEDSAVYLCASSEYRELNTEAFFGQGTRLTVV.

The chain links TRBV6-5 to TRBJ2-4, with 9 bases that match TRBD1. The V and J ends lost 5 bases and 6 bases, in that order; junction bases with no gene match: 5. The CDR3 runs 14 residues. Germline assignment: CDR1 MNHEY and CDR2 SVGAGI. CDR3 in amino acids: CASSPGQGGNIQYF. The CDR3 DNA follows: TGTGCCAGCAGTCCGGGACAGGGAGGAAACATTCAGTACTTC.

This clone was picked up one time. V gene TRBV7-3 combines with J gene TRBJ1-1; 7 nucleotides line up with TRBD1. Losses at the gene ends were 4 bases for V and 6 bases for J; bases not matched to a gene: 11. The CDR3 has 15 amino acids. CDR1 is SGHTA and CDR2 is FQGTGA in the germline V gene. The chain's CDR3 is CASSSQGSPNAEAFF. The CDR3 DNA is TGTGCCAGCAGCTCACAGGGGTCACCTAACGCTGAAGCTTTCTTT.

CDR3 region: CASSLAGPPQDTQYF. The CDR3 DNA reads as TGCGCCAGCAGCTTGGCGGGTCCGCCCCAAGATACGCAGTATTTT. V gene TRBV5-1 combines with J gene TRBJ2-3, with D uncertain. CDR1 is SGHRS, CDR2 YFSETQ, per germline. This CDR3 region has 15 residues. With 0 bases removed from V and 5 bases from J, the gap between germline ends came to 13 bases.

V is TRBV29-1 and J is TRBJ2-4; 9 positions match TRBD1. Germline V CDR1 and CDR2: SQVTM, ANQGSEA. J gave up 2 bases and V 1 base, and 3 bases lay outside the gene matches. This CDR3 comprises 15 residues. The CDR3 region has the DNA TGCAGCGTTGAAGCAGGACAGGGGTCCAAAAACATTCAGTACTTC. The encoded protein is CSVEAGQGSKNIQYF.

This chain uses TRBV18 with TRBJ1-3; D is perhaps TRBD1 (5 bases). Trimming removed 3 bases at V and 0 bases at J, with 9 bases between. From germline, CDR1 is KGHSH and CDR2 LQKENI. This CDR3 region has 15 residues. In DNA form, the CDR3 reads TGTGCCAGCTCACCCACAGGAGACTCTGGAAACACCATATATTTT. It translates to CASSPTGDSGNTIYF. Full variable domain (remainder filled in from reference TRBV18 and TRBJ1-3): NAGVMQNPRHLVRRRGQEARLRCSPMKGHSHVYWYRQLPEEGLKFMVYLQKENIIDESGMPKERFSAEFPKEGPSILRIQQVVRGDSAAYFCASSPTGDSGNTIYFGEGSWLTVV.

The chain links TRBV7-8 to TRBJ2-3; 8 nucleotides agree with TRBD2. Germline V gene lookup returns CDR1 SGHVS and CDR2 FQNEAQ. The CDR3 covers 16 residues. Here the CDR3 reads CPTSLVGGGWTDTQYF. For the CDR3, the DNA is TGTCCCACCAGCTTAGTCGGGGGGGGGTGGACAGATACGCAGTATTTT.

The chain is built from TRBV7-2 and TRBJ1-1, with D unresolved. Trimming took 5 bases from V and 7 from J, leaving 11 bases between them. Germline V CDR1 and CDR2: SGHTA, FQGNSA. This CDR3 has 12 residues. In DNA, the CDR3 is TGTGCCAGCAGCGCCTACAGAAGTGAAGCTTTCTTT. Translated, it gives CASSAYRSEAFF.

This chain uses TRBV10-3 with TRBJ1-1; TRBD1 agrees at 7 bases. The CDR3 extends over 15 amino acids. From germline, CDR1 is ENHRY and CDR2 SYGVKD. The junction had 10 bases not matched to a gene; V was cut back by 4 bases and J by 5 bases. In DNA, the CDR3 is TGTGCCATCAGTGGACAGGGATGGGAAAAAACTGAAGCTTTCTTT. Its translation: CAISGQGWEKTEAFF.

This clone was seen a handful of times. CDR3 sequence (DNA): TGCGCCAGCAGCTCGCTGACTAGCGGGGGCAACAATGAGCAGTTCTTC. Its protein is CASSSLTSGGNNEQFF. The V call is TRBV5-1, the J call TRBJ2-1, with 12 bases lining up with TRBD2. Trimming removed 3 bases from V and 5 bases from J; junction bases left unmatched: 6. CDR1 is SGHRS, CDR2 YFSETQ, per germline. The length of the CDR3 is 16 residues.